The rows below give T cell receptor beta chains drawn from one sample of a study of response to subunit inactivated influenza vaccine. MiXCR, run by TCRdb on the RT-PCR reads, gives a single entry per CDR3 protein. This sample has fewer than 600,000 distinct CDR3 sequences, with more than 7% found just once. The sample in question was PBMCs from blood, obtained around 2 years after vaccination. These receptors all come from a man between 50 and 69 years old who received an inactivated influenza vaccine. Each CDR3 is given with its conserved first and last residue. A D gene is named only where the DNA matches it firmly. Clone size is stated in some rows and not others, as once, few, many or a class when expanded.

J | D | V | size | DNA | CDR3
TRBJ1-5 | . | TRBV7-2 | many | TGTGCCAGCAGCTTATCAGCCCCTCAGCCCCAGCATTTT | CASSLSAPQPQHF
TRBJ2-4 | . | TRBV6-2/TRBV6-3 | few | TGTGCCAGCAGCCCCCAAGTGACAGAGGGAACAAGAGTGTACTTC | CASSPQVTEGTRVYF
TRBJ1-1 | TRBD1 | TRBV6-2/TRBV6-3 | few | TGTGCCAGCAGTTACCGGGACAGGGGTCCGAACACTGAAGCTTTCTTT | CASSYRDRGPNTEAFF
TRBJ1-5 | . | TRBV5-6 | few | TGTGCCAGCAGCTTGCGGTTGGGACTCAATAGCAATCAGCCCCAGCATTTT | CASSLRLGLNSNQPQHF
TRBJ2-7 | TRBD2 | TRBV20-1 | . | TGCAGTGTACTACTAGCGTACTCCTACGAGCAGTACTTC | CSVLLAYSYEQYF
TRBJ2-1 | . | TRBV11-2 | . | TGTGCCAGCAGCTTAGCCAGAACCAATGAGCAGTTCTTC | CASSLARTNEQFF
TRBJ2-1 | . | TRBV24-1 | . | TGTGCCACCGGAGGTGGCCAGGGAGGCCATGAGCAGTTCTTC | CATGGGQGGHEQFF
TRBJ2-7 | . | TRBV18 | many | TGTGCCAGCTCCCACGGTGTGGGGCTTGACGAGCAGTACTTC | CASSHGVGLDEQYF
TRBJ2-7 | . | TRBV7-2 | few | TGTGCCAGCAGCCCAACAGGGCACTCCTACGAGCAGTACTTC | CASSPTGHSYEQYF
TRBJ2-2 | . | TRBV14 | few | TGTGCCAGCAGCCAAGACCCTCGGTCATTTACCGGGGAGCTGTTTTTT | CASSQDPRSFTGELFF
TRBJ2-7 | . | TRBV7-2 | few | TGTGCCAGCAGCTTAGAGGCGGGCCTTGTATACGAGCAGTACTTC | CASSLEAGLVYEQYF
TRBJ1-4 | TRBD1 | TRBV28 | . | TGTGCCAGCAGTCAACTTCTCACCGGGACAGGGGGTGAAAAACTGTTTTTT | CASSQLLTGTGGEKLFF
TRBJ2-1 | . | TRBV5-5 | few | TGTGCCAGCAGCTTGGTGCTGGCAATAAGGGAGCAGTTCTTC | CASSLVLAIREQFF
TRBJ1-4 | . | TRBV20-1 | few | TGCAGTGCCAGCGTGATGGCTAATGAAAAACTGTTTTTT | CSASVMANEKLFF
TRBJ1-5 | . | TRBV7-8 | many | TGTGCCAGCAGCTTAAATGGGGGCAATCAGCCCCAGCATTTT | CASSLNGGNQPQHF
TRBJ2-5 | . | TRBV29-1 | many | TGCAGCGCTCCCGAAGGGGTCGGGACCCAGTACTTC | CSAPEGVGTQYF
TRBJ2-5 | TRBD2 | TRBV20-1 | many | TGCAGTGCTAGGGCAGCGGGAGTTAATTCAGAGACCCAGTACTTC | CSARAAGVNSETQYF
TRBJ2-5 | . | TRBV5-5 | . | TGTGCCAGCAGCTTGGAGGTCCAAGAGACCCAGTACTTC | CASSLEVQETQYF
TRBJ2-1 | TRBD2 | TRBV7-8 | . | TGTGCCAGCAGCTCCTCCTTCCTAGCGGGGGGGCACCATGAGCAGTTCTTC | CASSSSFLAGGHHEQFF
TRBJ1-2 | TRBD1 | TRBV2 | . | TGTGCCAGCAGTGAGTCACAGGGGATCTATGGCTACACCTTC | CASSESQGIYGYTF
TRBJ1-1 | . | TRBV5-6 | . | TGTGCCAGCAGCTTGGCCACGTTTCAGGGACAAGCTTTCTTT | CASSLATFQGQAFF
TRBJ1-4 | TRBD1 | TRBV28 | . | TGTGCCAGCAGTTCCACCGTGGACAGGGCGAATGAAAAACTGTTTTTT | CASSSTVDRANEKLFF
TRBJ2-5 | . | TRBV11-2 | . | TGTGCCAGCAGCCAAAAGAAGCAGGGAGAGACCCAGTACTTC | CASSQKKQGETQYF
TRBJ2-3 | TRBD1 | TRBV29-1 | few | TGCAGCGTAAGGGGGACAGGGAAGGGCGCAGATACGCAGTATTTT | CSVRGTGKGADTQYF
TRBJ2-3 | . | TRBV20-1 | . | TGCAGTGCAAACGGCGGGGCTGATTTCACAGATACGCAGTATTTT | CSANGGADFTDTQYF
TRBJ2-1 | . | TRBV10-3 | few | TGTGCCATCAGTGAGTCGGTGTCCCTGCAGTTCTTC | CAISESVSLQFF
TRBJ2-7 | TRBD2 | TRBV7-2 | many | TGTGCCAGCAGCTTTAGCGGGAGGAAAGAGTACGAGCAGTACTTC | CASSFSGRKEYEQYF
TRBJ1-4 | . | TRBV4-2 | many | TGTGCCAGCAGCCGGAGTCGCGCAGTGAATAATGAAAAACTGTTTTTT | CASSRSRAVNNEKLFF
TRBJ2-7 | TRBD2 | TRBV20-1 | many | TGCAGTGCTACCTCGGGGCGGGGGTTATACGAGCAGTACTTC | CSATSGRGLYEQYF
TRBJ1-2 | TRBD1 | TRBV4-3 | . | TGCGCCAGCAGCCAGGCAGGGGGCGGGAGCTATGGCTACACCTTC | CASSQAGGGSYGYTF
TRBJ2-5 | TRBD2 | TRBV14 | . | TGTGCCAGCAGCCAAGTGGCTAGCGGGAGGGAGACCCAGTACTTC | CASSQVASGRETQYF
TRBJ1-2 | TRBD1 | TRBV6-2/TRBV6-3 | . | TGTGCCAGCAGTTACCCGGGACAGGGGGTGAGATATGGCTACACCTTC | CASSYPGQGVRYGYTF
TRBJ2-7 | TRBD2 | TRBV27 | . | TGTGCCAGGGGGTGGCGGGAGTCCTACGAGCAGTACTTC | CARGWRESYEQYF
TRBJ2-7 | . | TRBV20-1 | . | TGCAGTGCTAGCCTGCCCCCGGGTCGGCGGACGGTGCCCGAGCAGTACTTC | CSASLPPGRRTVPEQYF
TRBJ2-7 | TRBD1 | TRBV20-1 | . | TGCAGTGCTAGAGGTGGTGGGACAGGGGGCATCGACGAGCAGTACTTC | CSARGGGTGGIDEQYF
TRBJ1-2 | . | TRBV7-8 | few | TGTGCCAGCAGCCGTAGGGACGGAAAGTATGGCTACACCTTC | CASSRRDGKYGYTF
TRBJ2-4 | TRBD1 | TRBV5-6 | many | TGTGCCAGCAGCCCGGGGACAGTAGGGGAACTATCCAAAAACATTCAGTACTTC | CASSPGTVGELSKNIQYF
TRBJ2-3 | . | TRBV20-1 | many | TGCAGTGCTCCCGCCCAACTGGCGGGTACGCAGTATTTT | CSAPAQLAGTQYF
TRBJ2-2 | . | TRBV9 | few | TGTGCCAGCAGCGTAGGTATCCCCCGGGGGACAGAAAACACCGGGGAGCTGTTTTTT | CASSVGIPRGTENTGELFF
TRBJ1-1 | . | TRBV5-1 | many | TGCGCCAGCAGCTTGGTTGGGGGAACGAACACTGAAGCTTTCTTT | CASSLVGGTNTEAFF
TRBJ2-1 | . | TRBV10-3 | . | TGTGCCATCAGTGTGACGGCGGAAAGCTCCTACAATGAGCAGTTCTTC | CAISVTAESSYNEQFF
TRBJ2-2 | . | TRBV4-3 | few | TGCGCCAGCAGCAGACGGGGATTAGGCACCGGGGAGCTGTTTTTT | CASSRRGLGTGELFF
TRBJ2-7 | . | TRBV7-9 | many | TGTGCCAGCAGCTCCGGAGGTAGGGAGCAGTACTTC | CASSSGGREQYF
TRBJ2-1 | . | TRBV7-6 | few | TGTGCCAGCAGCCCTGCCACGCCAAGGGAGCAGTTCTTC | CASSPATPREQFF
TRBJ2-1 | . | TRBV7-6 | few | TGTGCCAGCAGCTTAGGGGGGTACTACAATGAGCAGTTCTTC | CASSLGGYYNEQFF
TRBJ2-2 | . | TRBV27 | . | TGTGCCAGCAGTTTAAACAGGGGGGGGGCCGGGGAGCTGTTTTTT | CASSLNRGGAGELFF
TRBJ2-1 | . | TRBV6-4 | few | TGTGCCAGCAGTGACTCGCAGGGGGGATACAATGAGCAGTTCTTC | CASSDSQGGYNEQFF
TRBJ1-1 | . | TRBV7-2 | . | TGTGCCAGCAGCCCTTCCTTCATGGGGGACACTGAAGCTTTCTTT | CASSPSFMGDTEAFF